The 9 T cell receptor beta chains reported below all come from one sample, sequenced in a study of control samples from healthy donors and cancer patients. Clones were read by immunoSEQ multiplex PCR, and TCRdb kept only the in-frame ones, dropping some. Of 85,000 to 90,000 clones listed, 85% to 90% are singletons. The sample comprised PBMCs. These receptors were collected from a woman in her forties or fifties with colorectal cancer.

This clone occurred once. The J gene is TRBJ2-3, the V gene TRBV9; D may match TRBD1 or TRBD2 (5 bases each). The CDR3 totals 17 residues. Germline CDR1 reads SGDLS; CDR2 reads YYNGEE. V lost 1 base to trimming and J lost 2 bases, with 17 bases between them. The CDR3 DNA follows: TGTGCCAGCAGCGTACATGTAGGGACGGCTAACACAGATACGCAGTATTTT. This gives the protein CASSVHVGTANTDTQYF.

CDR3 in amino acids: CASSLEQRGVGETQYF. CDR3 DNA sequence: TGCGCCAGCAGCTTGGAACAGCGGGGGGTCGGGGAGACCCAGTACTTC. The gene calls are TRBV5-1 and TRBJ2-5, with 9 bases identical to TRBD2. V was clipped by 0 bases and J by 5 bases; unmatched bases: 8. The CDR3 extends over 16 amino acids. Germline CDR1 is SGHRS and CDR2 is YFSETQ.

This clone has just a few counts. The chain links TRBV27 to TRBJ1-1, with 8 bases aligning to TRBD1. CDR1 MNHEY and CDR2 SMNVEV come from the germline V gene (reference sequence). This CDR3 region has 14 residues. Trimming cost V 4 bases and J 1 base; bases outside gene matches: 2. The CDR3 DNA sequence: TGTGCCAGCAGTTCCGACAGGGGGAACACTGAAGCTTTCTTT. Amino acids: CASSSDRGNTEAFF.

The J gene is TRBJ2-5, the V gene TRBV28; 8 bases are shared with TRBD1. Trimming took 3 bases from V and 3 from J; bases not matched to a gene: 3. This CDR3 has 14 residues. Germline V gives CDR1 MDHEN, CDR2 SYDVKM. The CDR3 DNA follows: TGTGCCAGCAGTTTCCCGGACAGGGAAGAGACCCAGTACTTC. Its protein product is CASSFPDREETQYF. Complete variable domain (other parts from reference TRBV28 and TRBJ2-5): DVKVTQSSRYLVKRTGEKVFLECVQDMDHENMFWYRQDPGLGLRLIYFSYDVKMKEKGDIPEGYSVSREKKERFSLILESASTNQTSMYLCASSFPDREETQYFGPGTRLLVL.

CDR3 bases: TGCGCCAGCAGCCGCCCCGGGACAGGGAATGGCTACACCTTC. Protein: CASSRPGTGNGYTF. The J gene is TRBJ1-2, the V gene TRBV4-3; 9 bases line up with TRBD1. CDR1 is LGHNA and CDR2 is YSLEER in the germline V gene. The CDR3 length is 14 residues. Trimming removed 4 bases from V and 6 bases from J; junction bases left unmatched: 6.

The V call is TRBV4-3, the J call TRBJ1-1; no clear D gene. Trimming pared 0 bases from V and 1 base from J, leaving 3 bases between. Germline CDR1 LGHNA, CDR2 YSLEER. The CDR3 extends over 13 amino acids. In DNA, the CDR3 is TGCGCCAGCAGCCAAGATAGGAACACTGAAGCTTTCTTT. Protein: CASSQDRNTEAFF.

This chain links TRBV5-1 with TRBJ2-7; 7 bases are shared with TRBD1. The CDR3 consists of 17 residues. The V gene's germline CDR1 is SGHRS and CDR2 YFSETQ. Trimming cost V 2 bases and J 2 bases; bases outside gene matches: 13. CDR3 sequence: CASSLTGASLRPYEQYV. The CDR3, as DNA: TGCGCCAGCAGCTTAACAGGGGCCTCTTTAAGGCCCTACGAGCAGTACGTC.

The chain joins TRBV6-5 to TRBJ1-2; D remains unclear. CDR3 size: 12 residues. V lost 0 bases, J lost 8 bases, and 7 bases lay in between. In germline, CDR1 is MNHEY, CDR2 SVGAGI. The CDR3: CASSYSGRGYTF. CDR3 coding DNA: TGTGCCAGCAGTTACTCGGGCCGGGGCTACACCTTC.

This chain uses TRBV2 with TRBJ1-6, with D uncertain. The germline CDR1 and CDR2 sequences are SNHLY and FYNNEI. V gave up 5 bases and J gave up 0 bases, with 8 bases separating them. This CDR3 is built from 15 residues. CDR3 region: CASSPTHSYNSPLHF. DNA for the CDR3: TGTGCCAGCAGTCCAACTCACTCCTATAATTCACCCCTCCACTTT.